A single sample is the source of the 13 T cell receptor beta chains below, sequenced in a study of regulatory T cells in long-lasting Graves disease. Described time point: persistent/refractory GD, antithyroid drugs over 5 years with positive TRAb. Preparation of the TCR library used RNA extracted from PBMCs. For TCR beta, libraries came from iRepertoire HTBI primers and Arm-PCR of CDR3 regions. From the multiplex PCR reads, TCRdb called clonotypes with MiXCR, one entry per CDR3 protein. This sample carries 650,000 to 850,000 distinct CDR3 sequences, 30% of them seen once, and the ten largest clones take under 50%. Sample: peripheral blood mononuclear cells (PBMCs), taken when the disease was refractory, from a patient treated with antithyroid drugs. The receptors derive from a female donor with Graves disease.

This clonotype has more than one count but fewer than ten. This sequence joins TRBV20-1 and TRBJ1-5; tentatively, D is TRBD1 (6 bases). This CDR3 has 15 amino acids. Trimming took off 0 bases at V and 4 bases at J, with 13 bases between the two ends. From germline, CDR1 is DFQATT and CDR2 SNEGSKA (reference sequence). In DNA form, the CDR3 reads TGCAGTGCTAGAGATCTCGGGACACCTAATCAGCCCCAGCATTTT. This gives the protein CSARDLGTPNQPQHF.

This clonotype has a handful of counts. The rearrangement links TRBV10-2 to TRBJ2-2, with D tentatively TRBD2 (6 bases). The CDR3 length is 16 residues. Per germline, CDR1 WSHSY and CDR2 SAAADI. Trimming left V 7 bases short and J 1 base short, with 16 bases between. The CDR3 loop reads CASNPGVGVNTGELFF. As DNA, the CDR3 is TGCGCCAGCAACCCGGGGGTCGGGGTGAACACCGGGGAGCTGTTTTTT.

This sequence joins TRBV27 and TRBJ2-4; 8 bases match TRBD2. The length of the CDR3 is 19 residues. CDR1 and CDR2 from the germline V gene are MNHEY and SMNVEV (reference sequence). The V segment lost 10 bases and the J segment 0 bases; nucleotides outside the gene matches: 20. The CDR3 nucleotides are TGTGCCAACGGAGAGGGTACGGGGGGGAGGAGGCTAGCCAAAAACATTCAGTACTTC. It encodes CANGEGTGGRRLAKNIQYF.

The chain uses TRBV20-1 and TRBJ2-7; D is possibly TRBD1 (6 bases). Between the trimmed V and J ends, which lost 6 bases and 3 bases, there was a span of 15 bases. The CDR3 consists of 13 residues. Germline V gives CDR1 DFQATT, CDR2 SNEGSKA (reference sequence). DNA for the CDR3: TGCAGTGCCACGGGACATATTAACTACGAGCAGTACTTC. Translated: CSATGHINYEQYF.

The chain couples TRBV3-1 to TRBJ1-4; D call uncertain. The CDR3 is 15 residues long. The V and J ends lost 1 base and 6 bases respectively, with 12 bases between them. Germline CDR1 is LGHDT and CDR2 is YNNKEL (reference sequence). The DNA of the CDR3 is TGTGCCAGCAGCCAAGGGATCGGTTCGTATGAAAAACTGTTTTTT. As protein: CASSQGIGSYEKLFF.

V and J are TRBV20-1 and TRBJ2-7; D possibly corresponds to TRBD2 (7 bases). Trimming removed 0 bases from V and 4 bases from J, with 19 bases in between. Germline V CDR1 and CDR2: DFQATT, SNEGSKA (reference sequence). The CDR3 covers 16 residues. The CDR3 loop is CSARDLRGSGNYEQYF. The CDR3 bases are TGCAGTGCTAGAGATCTTAGGGGGAGCGGGAATTACGAGCAGTACTTC.

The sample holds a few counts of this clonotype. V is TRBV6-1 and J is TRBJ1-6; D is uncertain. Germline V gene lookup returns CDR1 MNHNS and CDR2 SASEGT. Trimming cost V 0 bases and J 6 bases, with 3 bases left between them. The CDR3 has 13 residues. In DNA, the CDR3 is TGTGCCAGCAGTGAAGCACCTAATTCACCCCTCCACTTT. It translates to CASSEAPNSPLHF.

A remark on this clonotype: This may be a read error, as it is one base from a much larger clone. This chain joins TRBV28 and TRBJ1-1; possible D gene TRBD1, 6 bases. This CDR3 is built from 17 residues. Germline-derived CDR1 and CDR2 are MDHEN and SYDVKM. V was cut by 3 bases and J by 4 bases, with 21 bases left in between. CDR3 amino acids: CASSFVTRGGRGTEAFF. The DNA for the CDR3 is TGTGCCAGCAGTTTTGTGACAAGAGGGGGTCGGGGCACTGAAGCTTTCTTT.

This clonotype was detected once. The CDR3 coding sequence is TGCGCCAGCAGCTTGAGGGGTCAGGGAAGCACTGAAGCTTTCTTT. Translation: CASSLRGQGSTEAFF. The chain combines TRBV5-1 with TRBJ1-1, with D possibly being TRBD1 (5 bases). The V and J ends lost 1 base and 4 bases respectively, with 14 bases between them. This CDR3 spans 15 amino acids. The germline CDR1 and CDR2 sequences are SGHRS and YFSETQ.

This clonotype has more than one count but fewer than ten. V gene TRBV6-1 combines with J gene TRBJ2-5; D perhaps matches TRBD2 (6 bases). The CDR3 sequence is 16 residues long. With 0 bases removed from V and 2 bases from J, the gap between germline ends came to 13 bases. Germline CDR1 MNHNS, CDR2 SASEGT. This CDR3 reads CASSEALATRQETQYF. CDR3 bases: TGTGCCAGCAGTGAAGCTTTAGCGACTAGACAAGAGACCCAGTACTTC.

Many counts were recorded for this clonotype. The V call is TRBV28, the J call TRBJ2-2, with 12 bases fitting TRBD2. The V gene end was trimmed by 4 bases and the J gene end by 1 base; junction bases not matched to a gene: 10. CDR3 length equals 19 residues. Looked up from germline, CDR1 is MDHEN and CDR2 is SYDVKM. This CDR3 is CASSWDRTSGNLNTGELFF. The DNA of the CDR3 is TGTGCCAGCAGTTGGGACCGGACTAGCGGGAATTTGAACACCGGGGAGCTGTTTTTT.

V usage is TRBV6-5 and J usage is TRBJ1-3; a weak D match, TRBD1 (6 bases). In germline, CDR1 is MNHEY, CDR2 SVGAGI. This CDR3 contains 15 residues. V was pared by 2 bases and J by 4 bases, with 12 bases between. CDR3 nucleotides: TGTGCCAGCAGTTACCGTGGGGGCGAAGGAAACACCATATATTTT. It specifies CASSYRGGEGNTIYF.

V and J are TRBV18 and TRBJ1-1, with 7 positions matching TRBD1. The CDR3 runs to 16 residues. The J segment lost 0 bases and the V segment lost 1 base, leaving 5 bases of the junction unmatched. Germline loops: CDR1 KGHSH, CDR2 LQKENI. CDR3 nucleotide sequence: TGTGCCAGCTCACCACAACAGGGGACCATGAACACTGAAGCTTTCTTT. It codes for CASSPQQGTMNTEAFF.